Each of the 12 T cell receptor beta chains below was sequenced from the same sample in a study of blood T cell repertoires in COVID-19. The data were produced by immunoSEQ multiplex PCR, yet TCRdb's version contains in-frame clones alone and is incomplete. Of roughly 100,000 clones listed, 75% to 90% were seen once; the top ten hold 10% to 15%. The sample comprised peripheral blood. The receptors derive from a human donor in a cohort sampled during active or convalescent COVID-19.

This clone was recorded once. The chain has TRBV15 and TRBJ2-7, with 8 bases aligning to TRBD2. Trimming at V came to 0 bases and at J to 0 bases, leaving 7 bases not matched to a gene. Germline V gene sequence: CDR1 LNHNV, CDR2 YYDKDF (reference sequence). The CDR3 is 17 residues long. The CDR3 DNA reads as TGTGCCACCAGCAGAGAGGGGAAGCGGGGGATCTCCTACGAGCAGTACTTC. Translating it yields CATSREGKRGISYEQYF.

The rearrangement links TRBV19 to TRBJ2-3; 7 bases line up with TRBD2. J was trimmed by 1 base and V by 4 bases; bases with no gene match: 14. CDR1 is LNHDA, CDR2 SQIVND, per germline (reference sequence). The CDR3 consists of 18 residues. Written as DNA, the CDR3 is TGTGCCAGTAGTAGGGTAGCGGGCGGTGGGGCGGGCACAGATACGCAGTATTTT. Its protein product is CASSRVAGGGAGTDTQYF. The full variable domain, completed using reference TRBV19 and TRBJ2-3, is DGGITQSPKYLFRKEGQNVTLSCEQNLNHDAMYWYRQDPGQGLRLIYYSQIVNDFQKGDIAEGYSVSREKKESFPLTVTSAQKNPTAFYLCASSRVAGGGAGTDTQYFGPGTRLTVL.

The CDR3 sequence: CSVELGLANTGELFF. The CDR3 nucleotides are TGCAGCGTTGAACTGGGACTGGCCAACACCGGGGAGCTGTTTTTT. The chain recombines TRBV29-1 with TRBJ2-2, with a tentative D call TRBD2 (6 bases). CDR1 is SQVTM, CDR2 ANQGSEA, per germline. V was pared by 2 bases and J by 2 bases, with 12 bases between. This CDR3 comprises 15 residues.

This sequence joins TRBV5-6 and TRBJ1-3; D is ambiguous. Germline assignment: CDR1 SGHDT and CDR2 YYEEEE. The CDR3 has 15 residues. V was trimmed by 4 bases and J by 3 bases, leaving 14 bases between them. CDR3 bases: TGTGCCAGCAGCCATGACATCGGAATTGGAAACACCATATATTTT. Its translation is CASSHDIGIGNTIYF.

The rearrangement joins TRBV5-1 to TRBJ2-3, with 8 bases identical to TRBD1. The V and J ends lost 2 bases and 7 bases, in that order; junction bases with no gene match: 15. The CDR3 spans 17 residues. Germline values: CDR1 SGHRS, CDR2 YFSETQ. CDR3 region: CASSLVPGGPLAYTQYF. The CDR3 DNA sequence: TGCGCCAGCAGCTTAGTCCCAGGGGGCCCTCTGGCATATACGCAGTATTTT.

The sample holds one count of this clone. This chain links TRBV19 with TRBJ1-5; 7 nucleotides match TRBD1. J was trimmed by 2 bases and V by 2 bases; bases with no gene match: 6. In germline, CDR1 is LNHDA, CDR2 SQIVND (reference sequence). The CDR3 loop spans 16 amino acids. DNA for the CDR3: TGTGCCAGTAGTATACAGGGGACAGTCGGCAATCAGCCCCAGCATTTT. Its translation is CASSIQGTVGNQPQHF.

This sequence joins TRBV7-9 and TRBJ1-2; TRBD1 is a possible D gene (6 bases). The CDR3 is made up of 15 amino acids. From germline, CDR1 is SEHNR and CDR2 FQNEAQ (reference sequence). Between the trimmed V and J ends, which lost 6 bases and 4 bases, there was a span of 18 bases. The CDR3 nucleotides read TGTGCCAGCAGTCGGGACACGTACCGCGGCTATGGCTACACCTTC. This gives the protein CASSRDTYRGYGYTF.

The CDR3 reads CAWRSQTNTEAFF. Here the CDR3 DNA reads TGTGCCTGGAGGTCACAGACGAACACTGAAGCTTTCTTT. The chain carries TRBV30 and TRBJ1-1; D is uncertain. Germline V gene sequence: CDR1 GTSNPN, CDR2 SVGIG (reference sequence). Trimming took 3 bases from V and 1 from J, leaving 9 bases between them. The CDR3 loop spans 13 amino acids. Full variable domain (remainder filled in from reference TRBV30 and TRBJ1-1): SQTIHQWPATLVQPVGSPLSLECTVEGTSNPNLYWYRQAAGRGLQLLFYSVGIGQISSEVPQNLSASRPQDRQFILSSKKLLLSDSGFYLCAWRSQTNTEAFFGQGTRLTVV.

This clone appeared a single time. The chain links TRBV5-1 to TRBJ1-1; weak D call: TRBD1 (5 bases). V was cut by 3 bases and J by 0 bases, with 12 bases left in between. CDR3 size: 15 residues. Germline assignment: CDR1 SGHRS and CDR2 YFSETQ. CDR3 protein: CASSWPSTVNTEAFF. The CDR3 region has the DNA TGCGCCAGCAGCTGGCCCTCGACAGTGAACACTGAAGCTTTCTTT.

V is TRBV18 and J is TRBJ2-5, with 8 bases identical to TRBD2. The CDR3 consists of 14 residues. With 4 bases clipped from V and 4 bases from J, the junction kept 5 bases outside the gene matches. The germline CDR1 and CDR2 sequences are KGHSH and LQKENI. The CDR3 reads CASSRSGEGETQYF. The CDR3 DNA sequence: TGTGCCAGCTCACGTAGCGGGGAAGGAGAGACCCAGTACTTC.

V and J are TRBV2 and TRBJ1-1; D not resolved. CDR3 length equals 14 residues. Trimming pared 3 bases from V and 7 bases from J, leaving 15 bases between. The germline V gene encodes CDR1 SNHLY and CDR2 FYNNEI. In DNA, the CDR3 is TGTGCCAGCAGTGAGTGGGCGCAGGCCGATGAAGCTTTCTTT. It translates to CASSEWAQADEAFF. Using reference TRBV2 and TRBJ1-1 for the parts outside the CDR3, the full variable domain is EPEVTQTPSHQVTQMGQEVILRCVPISNHLYFYWYRQILGQKVEFLVSFYNNEISEKSEIFDDQFSVERPDGSNFTLKIRSTKLEDSAMYFCASSEWAQADEAFFGQGTRLTVV.

This chain joins TRBV10-3 and TRBJ1-1; 9 bases match TRBD1. The CDR3 has 17 residues. With V trimmed by 5 bases and J by 1 base, 11 bases remained unmatched. Germline CDR1 reads ENHRY; CDR2 reads SYGVKD. The CDR3 DNA follows: TGTGCCATCAGTTCACAAGTGGGACAGGGCTCGAACACTGAAGCTTTCTTT. It yields the protein CAISSQVGQGSNTEAFF.